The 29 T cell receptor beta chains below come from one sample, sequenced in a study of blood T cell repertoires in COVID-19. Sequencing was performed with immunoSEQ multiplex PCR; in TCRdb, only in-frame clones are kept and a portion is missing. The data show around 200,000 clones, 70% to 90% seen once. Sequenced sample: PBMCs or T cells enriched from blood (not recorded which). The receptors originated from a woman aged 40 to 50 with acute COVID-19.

Here the CDR3 DNA reads TGTGCCAGCAGCTTGCCGGGTTCTAATGAAAAACTGTTTTTT. It specifies CASSLPGSNEKLFF. The chain uses TRBV5-4 and TRBJ1-4, with D unresolved. The V gene's germline CDR1 is SGHNT and CDR2 YYREEE (reference sequence). Trimming took 1 base from V and 3 from J, leaving 7 bases between them. The CDR3 spans 14 residues.

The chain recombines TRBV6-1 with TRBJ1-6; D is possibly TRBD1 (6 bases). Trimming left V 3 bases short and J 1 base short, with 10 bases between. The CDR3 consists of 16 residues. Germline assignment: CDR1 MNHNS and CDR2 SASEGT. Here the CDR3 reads CASSDGRGSYNSPLHF. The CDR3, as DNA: TGTGCCAGCAGTGACGGGAGGGGGTCCTATAATTCACCCCTCCACTTT.

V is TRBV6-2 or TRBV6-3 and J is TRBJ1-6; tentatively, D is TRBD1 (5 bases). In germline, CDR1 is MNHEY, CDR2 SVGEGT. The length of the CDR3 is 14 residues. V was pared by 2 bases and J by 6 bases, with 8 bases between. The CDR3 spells CASSYLQVNSPLHF. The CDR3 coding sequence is TGTGCCAGCAGTTACCTACAGGTTAATTCACCCCTCCACTTT.

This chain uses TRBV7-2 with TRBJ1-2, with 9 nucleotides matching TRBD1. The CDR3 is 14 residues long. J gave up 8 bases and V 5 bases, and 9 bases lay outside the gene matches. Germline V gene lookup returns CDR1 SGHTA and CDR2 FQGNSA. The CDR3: CASSISTGGGGYTF. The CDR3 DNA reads TGTGCCAGCAGCATATCGACAGGGGGAGGCGGCTACACCTTC. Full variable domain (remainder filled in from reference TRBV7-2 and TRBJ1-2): GAGVSQSPSNKVTEKGKDVELRCDPISGHTALYWYRQSLGQGLEFLIYFQGNSAPDKSGLPSDRFSAERTGGSVSTLTIQRTQQEDSAVYLCASSISTGGGGYTFGSGTRLTVV.

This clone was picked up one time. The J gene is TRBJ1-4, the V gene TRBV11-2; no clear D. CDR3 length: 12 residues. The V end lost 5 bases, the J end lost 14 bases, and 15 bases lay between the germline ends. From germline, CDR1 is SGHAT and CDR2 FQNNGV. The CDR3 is CASSLRGPPLFF. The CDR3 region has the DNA TGTGCCAGCAGCCTCCGAGGGCCTCCCCTGTTTTTT.

The CDR3 loop reads CASSHDRVGYTF. The CDR3 DNA reads TGTGCCAGCAGCCACGACAGGGTTGGCTACACCTTC. J is TRBJ1-2 and V is TRBV14; 7 bases map to TRBD1. Germline trimming cut 3 bases from V and 7 bases from J; bases unmatched to any gene: 2. The germline V gene has CDR1 SGHDN and CDR2 FVKESK. This CDR3 has 12 residues.

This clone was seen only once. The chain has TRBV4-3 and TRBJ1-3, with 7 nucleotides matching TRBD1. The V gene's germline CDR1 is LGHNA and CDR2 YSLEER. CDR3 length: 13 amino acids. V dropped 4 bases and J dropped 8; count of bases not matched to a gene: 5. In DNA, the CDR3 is TGCGCCAGCAGCCCGAACAGGGGATACACCATATATTTT. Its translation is CASSPNRGYTIYF.

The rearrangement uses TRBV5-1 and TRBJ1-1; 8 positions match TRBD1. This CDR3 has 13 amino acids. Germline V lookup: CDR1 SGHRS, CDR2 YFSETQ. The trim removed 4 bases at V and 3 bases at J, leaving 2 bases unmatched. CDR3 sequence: CASSPTGDTEAFF. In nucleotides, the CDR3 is TGCGCCAGCAGCCCGACAGGGGACACTGAAGCTTTCTTT.

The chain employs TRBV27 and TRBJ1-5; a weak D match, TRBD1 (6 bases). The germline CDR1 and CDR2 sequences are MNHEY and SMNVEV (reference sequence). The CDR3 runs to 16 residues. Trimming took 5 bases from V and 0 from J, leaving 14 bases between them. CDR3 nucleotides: TGTGCCAGCAGTCCCCACCAGGGGCATAGCAATCAGCCCCAGCATTTT. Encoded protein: CASSPHQGHSNQPQHF.

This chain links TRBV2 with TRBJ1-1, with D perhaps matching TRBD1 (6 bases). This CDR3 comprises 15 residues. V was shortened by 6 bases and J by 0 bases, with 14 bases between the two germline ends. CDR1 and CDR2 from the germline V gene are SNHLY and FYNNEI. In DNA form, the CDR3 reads TGTGCCAGCAGACCTACCGGGACACTGAACACTGAAGCTTTCTTT. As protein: CASRPTGTLNTEAFF.

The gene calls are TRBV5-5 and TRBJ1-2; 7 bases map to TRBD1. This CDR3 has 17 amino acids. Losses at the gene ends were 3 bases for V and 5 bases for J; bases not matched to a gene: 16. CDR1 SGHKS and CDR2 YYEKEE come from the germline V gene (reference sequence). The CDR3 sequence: CASSSQIRDRGGYGYTF. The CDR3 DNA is TGTGCCAGCAGCTCCCAAATACGGGACAGAGGAGGTTATGGCTACACCTTC.

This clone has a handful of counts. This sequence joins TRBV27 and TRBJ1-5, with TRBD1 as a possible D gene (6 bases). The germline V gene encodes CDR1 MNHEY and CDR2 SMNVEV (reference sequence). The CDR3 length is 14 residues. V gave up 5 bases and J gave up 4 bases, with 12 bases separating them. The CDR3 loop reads CASSVQGFNQPQHF. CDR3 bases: TGTGCCAGCAGTGTACAGGGCTTTAATCAGCCCCAGCATTTT.

CDR3 sequence: CASSWTLGAEQYF. CDR3 nucleotides: TGTGCCAGCAGCTGGACCCTAGGGGCCGAGCAGTACTTC. This chain joins TRBV14 and TRBJ2-7; TRBD1 is a possible D gene (5 bases). The CDR3 covers 13 residues. Germline V gene data show CDR1 as SGHDN and CDR2 as FVKESK. V lost 5 bases and J 6 bases, leaving 14 bases between the germline ends.

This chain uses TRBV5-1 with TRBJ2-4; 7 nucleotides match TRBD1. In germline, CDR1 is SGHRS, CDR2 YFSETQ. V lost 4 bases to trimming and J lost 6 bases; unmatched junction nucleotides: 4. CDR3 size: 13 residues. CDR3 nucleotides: TGCGCCAGCAGCCCAAGGACAGGAAACATTCAGTACTTC. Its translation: CASSPRTGNIQYF.

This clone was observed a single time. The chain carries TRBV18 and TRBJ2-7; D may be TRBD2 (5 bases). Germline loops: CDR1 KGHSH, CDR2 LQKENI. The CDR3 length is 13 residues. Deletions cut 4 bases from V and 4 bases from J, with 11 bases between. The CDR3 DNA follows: TGTGCCAGCTCACATAAGGACTCTTACGAGCAGTACTTC. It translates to CASSHKDSYEQYF.

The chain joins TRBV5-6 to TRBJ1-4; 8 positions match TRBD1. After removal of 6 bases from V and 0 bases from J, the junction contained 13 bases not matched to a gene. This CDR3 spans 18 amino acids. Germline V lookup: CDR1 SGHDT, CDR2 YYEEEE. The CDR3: CASITRQGHLPTNEKLFF. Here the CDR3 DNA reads TGTGCCAGCATCACCAGACAGGGGCATTTACCAACTAATGAAAAACTGTTTTTT.

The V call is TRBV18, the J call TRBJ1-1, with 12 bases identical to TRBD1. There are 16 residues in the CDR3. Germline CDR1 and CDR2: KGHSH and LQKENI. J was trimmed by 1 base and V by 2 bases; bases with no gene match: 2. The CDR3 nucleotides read TGTGCCAGCTCACCAGGGACAGGGGGCAGGAACACTGAAGCTTTCTTT. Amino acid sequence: CASSPGTGGRNTEAFF. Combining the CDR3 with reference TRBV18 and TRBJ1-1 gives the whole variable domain NAGVMQNPRHLVRRRGQEARLRCSPMKGHSHVYWYRQLPEEGLKFMVYLQKENIIDESGMPKERFSAEFPKEGPSILRIQQVVRGDSAAYFCASSPGTGGRNTEAFFGQGTRLTVV.

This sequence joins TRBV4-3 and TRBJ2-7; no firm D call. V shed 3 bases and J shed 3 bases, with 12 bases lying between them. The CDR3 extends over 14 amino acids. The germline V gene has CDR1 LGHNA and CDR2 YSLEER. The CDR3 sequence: CASSHNGRLYEQYF. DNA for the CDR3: TGCGCCAGCAGCCATAATGGCCGACTCTACGAGCAGTACTTC.

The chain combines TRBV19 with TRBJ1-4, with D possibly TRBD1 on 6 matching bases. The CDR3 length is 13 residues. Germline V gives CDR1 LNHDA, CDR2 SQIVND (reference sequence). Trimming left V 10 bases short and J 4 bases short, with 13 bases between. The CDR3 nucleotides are TGTGCCACCTCGGGACAAATTAATGAAAAACTGTTTTTT. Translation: CATSGQINEKLFF.

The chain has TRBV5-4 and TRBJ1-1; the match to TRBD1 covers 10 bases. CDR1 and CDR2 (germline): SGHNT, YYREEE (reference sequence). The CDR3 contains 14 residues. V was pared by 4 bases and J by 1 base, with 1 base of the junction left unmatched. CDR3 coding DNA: TGTGCCAGCAGCCGGGACAGGGGGAACACTGAAGCTTTCTTT. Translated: CASSRDRGNTEAFF.

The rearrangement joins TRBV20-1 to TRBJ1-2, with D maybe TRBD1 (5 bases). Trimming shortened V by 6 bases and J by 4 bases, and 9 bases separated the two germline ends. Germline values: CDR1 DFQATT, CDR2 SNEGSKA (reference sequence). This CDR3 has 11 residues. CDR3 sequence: CSAHDSYGYTF. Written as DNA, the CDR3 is TGCAGTGCCCATGACAGCTATGGCTACACCTTC.

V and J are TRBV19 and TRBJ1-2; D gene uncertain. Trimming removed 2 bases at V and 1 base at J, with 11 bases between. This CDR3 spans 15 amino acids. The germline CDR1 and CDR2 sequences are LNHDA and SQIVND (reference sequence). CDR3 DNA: TGTGCCAGTAGTATACGTGGTAGTTTTAACTATGGCTACACCTTC. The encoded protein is CASSIRGSFNYGYTF.

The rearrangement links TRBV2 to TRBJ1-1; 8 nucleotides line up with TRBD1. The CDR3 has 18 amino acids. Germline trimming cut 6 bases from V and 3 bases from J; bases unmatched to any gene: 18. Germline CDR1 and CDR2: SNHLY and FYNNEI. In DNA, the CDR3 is TGTGCCAGCAGATTATTAATCGGACAGGGTGGAAGGTACACTGAAGCTTTCTTT. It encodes CASRLLIGQGGRYTEAFF.

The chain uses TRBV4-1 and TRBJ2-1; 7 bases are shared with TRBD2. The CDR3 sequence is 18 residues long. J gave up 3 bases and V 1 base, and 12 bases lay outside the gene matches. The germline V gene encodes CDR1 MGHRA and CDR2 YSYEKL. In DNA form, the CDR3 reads TGCGCCAGCAGCCAAGCTTATCGTCGACTAGCAATCTACAATGAGCAGTTCTTC. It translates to CASSQAYRRLAIYNEQFF.

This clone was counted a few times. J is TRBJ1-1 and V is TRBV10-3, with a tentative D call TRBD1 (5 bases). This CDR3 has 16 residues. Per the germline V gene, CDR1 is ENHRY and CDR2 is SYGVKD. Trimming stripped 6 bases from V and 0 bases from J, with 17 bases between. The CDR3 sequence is CAIRDTTTVVNTEAFF. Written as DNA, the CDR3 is TGTGCCATCAGGGACACTACGACAGTTGTGAACACTGAAGCTTTCTTT.

CDR3 DNA: TGTGCCAGTAGTATAAAAACAGGGGGCACTGAAGCTTTCTTT. The encoded protein is CASSIKTGGTEAFF. The rearrangement uses TRBV19 and TRBJ1-1; 8 bases agree with TRBD1. This CDR3 region has 14 residues. The V and J ends lost 2 bases and 4 bases, in that order; junction bases with no gene match: 3. CDR1 is LNHDA and CDR2 is SQIVND in the germline V gene (reference sequence).

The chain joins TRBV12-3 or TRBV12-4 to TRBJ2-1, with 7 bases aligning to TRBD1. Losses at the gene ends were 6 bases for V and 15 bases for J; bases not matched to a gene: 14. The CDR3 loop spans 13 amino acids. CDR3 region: CASSQDPGQRTFF. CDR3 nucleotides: TGTGCCAGCAGCCAAGATCCGGGACAGAGAACGTTCTTC.

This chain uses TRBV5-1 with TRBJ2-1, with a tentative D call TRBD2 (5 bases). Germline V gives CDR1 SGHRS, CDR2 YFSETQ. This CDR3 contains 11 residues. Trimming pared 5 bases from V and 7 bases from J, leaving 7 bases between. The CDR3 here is CASRVANEQFF. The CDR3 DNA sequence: TGCGCCAGCAGAGTAGCGAATGAGCAGTTCTTC.

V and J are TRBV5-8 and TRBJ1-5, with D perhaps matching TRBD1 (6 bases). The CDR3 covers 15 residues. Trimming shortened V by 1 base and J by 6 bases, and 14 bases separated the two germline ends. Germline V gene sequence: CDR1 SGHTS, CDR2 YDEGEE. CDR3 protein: CASSLLVRGSQPQHF. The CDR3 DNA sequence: TGTGCCAGCAGCTTGCTCGTTAGGGGGAGTCAGCCCCAGCATTTT.